This T cell receptor beta chain was sequenced during a study of post-analysis software for immune sequencing data. Study-wide context: In terms of disease course, relapsing-remitting, secondary progressive and progressive-relapsing multiple sclerosis were included.

Study-wide points: Diversity measured as normalized Chao1 was significantly lower in multiple sclerosis patients than in controls.

Remarks on this clonotype: Its antigen remains unknown.

TCR beta cDNA libraries included unique molecular identifiers. Between roughly 0.95 and 10 million T cells gave rise to 450,000 to 650,000 cDNA molecules. TCRdb used MiXCR to reprocess the PCR reads, holding one entry per CDR3 protein. The table includes about 820,000 distinct CDR3 sequences, 53% detected once. The sequenced material came from blood. The clonotype originates from a girl aged 10 to 17 with multiple sclerosis.

CDR3 amino acids: CASSKQGARSVQYF. The CDR3 nucleotides are TGTGCCAGCAGCAAACAGGGGGCGCGTTCCGTGCAGTACTTC. V usage is TRBV7-3 and J usage is TRBJ2-7; 9 bases match TRBD1. CDR1 and CDR2 from the germline V gene are SGHTA and FQGTGA. The CDR3 totals 14 residues. V lost 5 bases, J lost 9 bases, and 11 bases stayed unmatched.